These 19 T cell receptor beta chains share one sample of origin, sequenced in a study of T cells in tumors after PD-1 blockade. TCRdb's copy holds only in-frame clones and misses some; the assay was immunoSEQ multiplex PCR. The table has roughly 14,000 clones, around 79% seen once; the top ten hold under 25%. The sequenced sample was PBMCs, obtained after anti-PD-1 treatment. The receptors stem from a human donor with basal cell carcinoma.

The rearrangement joins TRBV11-1 to TRBJ2-1; 7 bases line up with TRBD2. This CDR3 has 16 amino acids. J lost 4 bases, V lost 2 bases, and 8 bases had no gene match. In germline, CDR1 is SGHAT, CDR2 FQDESV (reference sequence). In DNA, the CDR3 is TGTGCCAGCAGCTTACAAAGGACTAGTCTGTACAATGAGCAGTTCTTC. Residues: CASSLQRTSLYNEQFF. Filled out from reference TRBV11-1 and TRBJ2-1, the complete variable domain reads EAEVAQSPRYKITEKSQAVAFWCDPISGHATLYWYRQILGQGPELLVQFQDESVVDDSQLPKDRFSAERLKGVDSTLKIQPAELGDSAMYLCASSLQRTSLYNEQFFGPGTRLTVL.

J is TRBJ1-6 and V is TRBV4-3; no reliable D call. Trimming shortened V by 0 bases and J by 10 bases, and 13 bases separated the two germline ends. Germline V CDR1 and CDR2: LGHNA, YSLEER. This CDR3 contains 15 residues. CDR3 loop: CASSQDGAGRSPLHF. The DNA for the CDR3 is TGCGCCAGCAGCCAAGATGGCGCAGGAAGGTCACCCCTCCACTTT.

The V call is TRBV27, the J call TRBJ2-2; no reliable D call. From germline, CDR1 is MNHEY and CDR2 SMNVEV (reference sequence). This CDR3 is built from 12 residues. Trimming removed 2 bases from V and 8 bases from J, with 6 bases in between. CDR3: CASSLSGGELFF. For the CDR3, the DNA is TGTGCCAGCAGTTTAAGTGGGGGGGAGCTGTTTTTT.

The chain combines TRBV11-1 with TRBJ2-5; D possibly corresponds to TRBD2 (5 bases). The CDR3 sequence is 15 residues long. Germline CDR1 is SGHAT and CDR2 is FQDESV (reference sequence). V was pared by 5 bases and J by 0 bases, with 13 bases between. CDR3 in amino acids: CASSESGEYQETQYF. The DNA of the CDR3 is TGTGCCAGCAGCGAGAGTGGGGAGTACCAAGAGACCCAGTACTTC.

The V gene is TRBV7-6, the J gene TRBJ2-7; D gene unclear. The CDR3 is 14 residues long. Trimming cost V 5 bases and J 0 bases, with 11 bases left between them. CDR1 and CDR2 from the germline V gene are SGHVS and FNYEAQ. CDR3 residues: CASSPGLSSYEQYF. The CDR3, as DNA: TGTGCCAGCAGCCCGGGCCTGAGCTCCTACGAGCAGTACTTC.

J is TRBJ2-7 and V is TRBV20-1; unclear D gene. Germline assignment: CDR1 DFQATT and CDR2 SNEGSKA (reference sequence). V was cut by 3 bases and J by 0 bases, with 9 bases left in between. This CDR3 has 13 residues. CDR3 sequence (DNA): TGCAGTGCTAGTAACAGCCTCTCCTACGAGCAGTACTTC. Its protein is CSASNSLSYEQYF.

This clone was detected only a few times. The V gene is TRBV5-4, the J gene TRBJ1-1; possible D gene TRBD1, 6 bases. The CDR3 loop spans 15 amino acids. V was pared by 4 bases and J by 2 bases, with 15 bases between. In germline, CDR1 is SGHNT, CDR2 YYREEE (reference sequence). The CDR3 DNA follows: TGTGCCAGCAGCCCCGAGTACAGGGTTAACACTGAAGCTTTCTTT. Protein sequence: CASSPEYRVNTEAFF.

V usage is TRBV2 and J usage is TRBJ1-2; no clear D. Germline assignment: CDR1 SNHLY and CDR2 FYNNEI. The CDR3 is 14 amino acids. V was clipped by 0 bases and J by 8 bases, with 13 bases between them. This CDR3 reads CASSEALLYRGYTF. Written as DNA, the CDR3 is TGTGCCAGCAGTGAAGCGCTTCTATACCGAGGCTACACCTTC.

V gene TRBV28 combines with J gene TRBJ1-2; no definite D call. Trimming removed 2 bases at V and 0 bases at J, with 4 bases between. This CDR3 has 13 residues. Germline values: CDR1 MDHEN, CDR2 SYDVKM. CDR3 amino acids: CASSLEANYGYTF. The CDR3 DNA follows: TGTGCCAGCAGTTTAGAGGCTAACTATGGCTACACCTTC.

This clone is classed as medium-sized. The chain joins TRBV13 to TRBJ2-1, with 13 bases lining up with TRBD2. Germline V CDR1 and CDR2: PRHDT, FYEKMQ (reference sequence). Trimming cost V 5 bases and J 7 bases; bases outside gene matches: 11. This CDR3 region has 17 residues. The CDR3 spells CASSLRTSGSAGNEQFF. For the CDR3, the DNA is TGTGCCAGCAGCCTTAGGACTAGCGGGAGTGCAGGTAATGAGCAGTTCTTC.

J is TRBJ2-7 and V is TRBV4-2; D possibly corresponds to TRBD2 (6 bases). V was shortened by 0 bases and J by 2 bases, with 17 bases between the two germline ends. The CDR3 loop spans 17 amino acids. Germline V CDR1 and CDR2: LGHNA, YNFKEQ. This CDR3 reads CASSQESSGTPTYEQYF. CDR3 in DNA: TGTGCCAGCAGCCAAGAATCCTCCGGGACTCCTACCTACGAGCAGTACTTC.

This clone was picked up one time. This sequence joins TRBV19 and TRBJ2-7, with D possibly matching TRBD1 (6 bases). CDR1 and CDR2 from the germline V gene are LNHDA and SQIVND (reference sequence). Trimming took 8 bases from V and 7 from J, leaving 12 bases between them. The CDR3 consists of 11 residues. The CDR3 coding sequence is TGTGCCAGTCAAAGTAGGGGGGAGCAGTACTTC. Protein sequence: CASQSRGEQYF. The full variable domain, in which reference TRBV19 and TRBJ2-7 provide the parts outside the CDR3, is DGGITQSPKYLFRKEGQNVTLSCEQNLNHDAMYWYRQDPGQGLRLIYYSQIVNDFQKGDIAEGYSVSREKKESFPLTVTSAQKNPTAFYLCASQSRGEQYFGPGTRLTVT.

The chain has TRBV9 and TRBJ2-5; D is possibly TRBD2 (6 bases). The germline CDR1 and CDR2 sequences are SGDLS and YYNGEE. The V end was cut by 4 bases, the J end by 7 bases, with 17 bases between. There are 14 residues in the CDR3. CDR3 nucleotides: TGTGCCAGCAGCCCGTGGGCTAGCGAGTCGACCCAGTACTTC. Amino acid sequence: CASSPWASESTQYF.

The rearrangement uses TRBV15 and TRBJ2-7; TRBD2 matches 12 bases. The CDR3 runs 15 residues. CDR1 LNHNV and CDR2 YYDKDF come from the germline V gene (reference sequence). Trimming at V came to 5 bases and at J to 2 bases, leaving 4 bases not matched to a gene. The CDR3 nucleotides are TGTGCCACCAGCTCCCTAGCGGGAGGGCCCTACGAGCAGTACTTC. Its protein product is CATSSLAGGPYEQYF.

The sample holds a few counts of this clone. This chain connects TRBV15 to TRBJ1-2; D call uncertain. V lost 3 bases and J lost 0, with 8 bases in between. The CDR3 consists of 14 residues. Germline V lookup: CDR1 LNHNV, CDR2 YYDKDF (reference sequence). CDR3 protein: CATSRANANYGYTF. For the CDR3, the DNA is TGTGCCACCAGCAGGGCGAACGCTAACTATGGCTACACCTTC.

V and J are TRBV4-1 and TRBJ2-3, with TRBD2 matching 7 bases. The CDR3 spans 19 residues. The germline gives CDR1 MGHRA, CDR2 YSYEKL. J was trimmed by 0 bases and V by 0 bases; bases with no gene match: 12. The CDR3 region is CASSQESVGRGGSTDTQYF. The CDR3 DNA follows: TGCGCCAGCAGCCAAGAAAGTGTAGGACGGGGAGGGAGCACAGATACGCAGTATTTT.

This clone is a singleton in its sample. The genes are TRBV18 and TRBJ2-3; D not certain. The CDR3 is 15 residues long. The V gene's germline CDR1 is KGHSH and CDR2 LQKENI. Trimming cost V 0 bases and J 6 bases, with 13 bases left between them. CDR3 sequence reads: CASSPPSSAPDTQYF. The CDR3 DNA reads as TGTGCCAGCTCACCACCGTCGTCCGCCCCGGATACGCAGTATTTT.

This rearrangement joins TRBV2 to TRBJ2-1, with 8 bases identical to TRBD2. Germline V gene sequence: CDR1 SNHLY, CDR2 FYNNEI. Trimming removed 6 bases from V and 0 bases from J; junction bases left unmatched: 16. The CDR3 contains 19 residues. The CDR3 DNA sequence: TGTGCCAGCAGGTACGGGGGGGCGGGGGAGGGGAGCTCCTACAATGAGCAGTTCTTC. Protein sequence: CASRYGGAGEGSSYNEQFF.

This chain connects TRBV5-1 to TRBJ2-3; D call uncertain. V was shortened by 4 bases and J by 0 bases, with 9 bases between the two germline ends. The CDR3 covers 14 residues. Germline values: CDR1 SGHRS, CDR2 YFSETQ. DNA of the CDR3: TGCGCCAGCAGCCCGGACGTTAGCACAGATACGCAGTATTTT. Its protein is CASSPDVSTDTQYF.